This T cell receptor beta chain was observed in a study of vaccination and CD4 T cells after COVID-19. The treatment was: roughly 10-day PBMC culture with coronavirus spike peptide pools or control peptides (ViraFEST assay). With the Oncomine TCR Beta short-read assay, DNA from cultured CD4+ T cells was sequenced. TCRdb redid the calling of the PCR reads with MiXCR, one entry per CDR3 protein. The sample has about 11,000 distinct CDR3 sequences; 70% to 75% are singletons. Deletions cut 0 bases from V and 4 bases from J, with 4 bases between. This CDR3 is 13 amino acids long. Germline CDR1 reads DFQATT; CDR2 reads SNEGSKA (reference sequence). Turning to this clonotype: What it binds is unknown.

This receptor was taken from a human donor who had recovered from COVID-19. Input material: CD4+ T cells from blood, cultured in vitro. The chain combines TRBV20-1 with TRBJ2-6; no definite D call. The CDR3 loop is CSARDLGANVLTF. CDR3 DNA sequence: TGCAGTGCTAGAGATCTCGGGGCCAACGTCCTGACTTTC.